The clone carrying this T cell receptor beta chain was counted between two and nine times. The antigen is undetermined. This sample was taken from a study of Graves' ophthalmopathy and Graves' hyperthyroidism. In the study overall: Prior to any treatment, peripheral blood was collected at the time of initial diagnosis. Regarding the study as a whole: The model achieved 70.59% sensitivity and over 72% specificity for ophthalmopathy progression. Detection in blood was also observed for most expanded thyroid clonotypes above 0.001 frequency.

Orbital computed tomography, thyroid ultrasound, TRAb, serum thyroxine and clinical symptoms formed the basis of diagnosis. Amplified material comprised TCR beta CDR3 regions derived from RNA transcripts. An initial RT-PCR round employing HTBI primers preceded a second-round multiplex PCR. TCRdb reprocessed the multiplex PCR reads with MiXCR, giving one entry per CDR3 protein. The sample comprises hundreds of thousands of distinct CDR3 sequences, around 40% of which are singletons, and roughly 45% rests with the top ten. The germline CDR1 and CDR2 sequences are SGHTA and FQGNSA. V dropped 1 base and J dropped 2 bases, with 18 bases sitting between them. The CDR3 is 17 amino acids.

This rearrangement joins TRBV7-2 to TRBJ2-7; D tentatively reads TRBD1 or TRBD2 (5 bases each). Input material: peripheral blood. This clonotype originated in an adult man with Graves' ophthalmopathy. CDR3 in DNA: TGTGCCAGCAGCTTAGTTTCGGCGGGCAGGGCCCCCTACGAGCAGTACTTC. It translates to CASSLVSAGRAPYEQYF.